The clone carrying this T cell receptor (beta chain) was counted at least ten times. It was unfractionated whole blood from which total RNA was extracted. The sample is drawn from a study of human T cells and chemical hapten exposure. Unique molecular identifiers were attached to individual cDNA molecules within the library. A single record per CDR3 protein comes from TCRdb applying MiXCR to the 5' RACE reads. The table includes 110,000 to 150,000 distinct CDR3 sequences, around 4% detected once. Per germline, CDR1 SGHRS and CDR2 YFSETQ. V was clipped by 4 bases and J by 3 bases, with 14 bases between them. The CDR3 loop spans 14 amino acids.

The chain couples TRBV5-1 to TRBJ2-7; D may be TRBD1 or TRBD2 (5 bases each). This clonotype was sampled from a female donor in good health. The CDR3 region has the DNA TGCGCCAGCAGCCCTGGGGACGGAAACTACGAGCAGTACTTC. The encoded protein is CASSPGDGNYEQYF.